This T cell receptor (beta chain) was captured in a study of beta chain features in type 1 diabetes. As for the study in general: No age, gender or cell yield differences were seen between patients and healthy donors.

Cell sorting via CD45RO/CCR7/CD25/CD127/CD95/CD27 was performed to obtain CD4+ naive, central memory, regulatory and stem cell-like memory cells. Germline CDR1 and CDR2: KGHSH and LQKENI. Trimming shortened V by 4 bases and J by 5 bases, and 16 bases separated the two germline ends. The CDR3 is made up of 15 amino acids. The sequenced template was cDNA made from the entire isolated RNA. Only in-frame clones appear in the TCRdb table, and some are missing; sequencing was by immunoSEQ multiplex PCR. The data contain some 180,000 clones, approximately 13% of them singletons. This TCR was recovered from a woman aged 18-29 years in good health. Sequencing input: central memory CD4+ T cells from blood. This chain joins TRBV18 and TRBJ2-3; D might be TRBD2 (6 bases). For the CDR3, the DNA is TGTGCCAGCTCACGGAGCCGTGGGACTGGAGATACGCAGTATTTT. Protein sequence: CASSRSRGTGDTQYF.